This entry lists 9 T cell receptor beta chains sequenced from one sample in a study of blood T cell repertoires in COVID-19. Sequenced by immunoSEQ multiplex PCR; TCRdb stores in-frame clones only, minus some. Of approximately 150,000 clones listed, about 85% are singletons. Sequenced input: peripheral blood. These receptors were obtained from a man aged 35-49 years with acute or convalescent COVID-19.

This clone was counted once. This chain connects TRBV11-2 to TRBJ1-4; D not certain. Trimming took 5 bases from V and 12 from J, leaving 10 bases between them. This CDR3 is built from 11 residues. CDR1 SGHAT and CDR2 FQNNGV come from the germline V gene. The CDR3 coding sequence is TGTGCCAGCAGCCGGGGAGGAGAACTGTTTTTT. This encodes CASSRGGELFF.

The chain carries TRBV5-1 and TRBJ1-4, with TRBD1 identical over 7 bases. From germline, CDR1 is SGHRS and CDR2 YFSETQ. The V and J ends lost 4 bases and 7 bases, in that order; junction bases with no gene match: 7. This CDR3 is built from 14 residues. The CDR3 nucleotides are TGCGCCAGCAGCCCTCGACAGGGCGGTGAAAAACTGTTTTTT. Translation gives CASSPRQGGEKLFF.

This chain uses TRBV30 with TRBJ1-1; D is ambiguous. The CDR3 has 12 amino acids. Deletions cut 0 bases from V and 10 bases from J, with 12 bases between. CDR1 is GTSNPN and CDR2 is SVGIG in the germline V gene (reference sequence). The chain's CDR3 is CAWSVLMSGAFF. As DNA, the CDR3 is TGTGCCTGGAGTGTACTTATGTCAGGAGCTTTCTTT. Variable domain in full (rest from reference TRBV30 and TRBJ1-1): SQTIHQWPATLVQPVGSPLSLECTVEGTSNPNLYWYRQAAGRGLQLLFYSVGIGQISSEVPQNLSASRPQDRQFILSSKKLLLSDSGFYLCAWSVLMSGAFFGQGTRLTVV.

The chain employs TRBV2 and TRBJ1-5; no clear D. The CDR3 length is 14 residues. Germline loops: CDR1 SNHLY, CDR2 FYNNEI. V was trimmed by 7 bases and J by 7 bases, leaving 17 bases between them. CDR3 sequence (DNA): TGTGCCAGCATGGGAGACAACCTTAGGCAGCCCCAGCATTTT. It codes for CASMGDNLRQPQHF.

The chain combines TRBV29-1 with TRBJ2-2; no clear D gene. Germline assignment: CDR1 SQVTM and CDR2 ANQGSEA. V was trimmed by 7 bases and J by 0 bases, leaving 12 bases between them. The CDR3 is 14 residues long. The CDR3 is CSAQLPSNTGELFF. DNA for the CDR3: TGCAGCGCCCAACTACCATCGAACACCGGGGAGCTGTTTTTT.

The chain joins TRBV6-5 to TRBJ1-1, with D uncertain. The V gene lost 6 bases and the J gene lost 1 base, with 12 bases spanning the gap. CDR1 and CDR2 from the germline V gene are MNHEY and SVGAGI. This CDR3 contains 14 residues. CDR3 sequence (DNA): TGTGCCAGCAGGCGATACCGCTCGAACACTGAAGCTTTCTTT. Protein product: CASRRYRSNTEAFF.

The rearrangement joins TRBV19 to TRBJ1-5; a weak D match, TRBD1 (5 bases). V was clipped by 4 bases and J by 0 bases, with 10 bases between them. The germline CDR1 and CDR2 sequences are LNHDA and SQIVND (reference sequence). The CDR3 runs 15 residues. CDR3 residues: CASSTGRYSNQPQHF. The CDR3 region has the DNA TGTGCCAGTAGTACAGGGCGATATAGCAATCAGCCCCAGCATTTT.

The chain recombines TRBV29-1 with TRBJ1-1; 7 bases align to TRBD1. The V gene end was trimmed by 3 bases and the J gene end by 2 bases; junction bases not matched to a gene: 3. The germline gives CDR1 SQVTM, CDR2 ANQGSEA. The CDR3 loop spans 13 amino acids. The CDR3 DNA follows: TGCAGCGTTGAGGACAGGCCAAACACTGAAGCTTTCTTT. Its protein product is CSVEDRPNTEAFF.

The rearrangement uses TRBV6-5 and TRBJ1-3; possibly TRBD1 for D (6 bases). CDR3 length: 15 amino acids. CDR1 and CDR2 (germline): MNHEY, SVGAGI. V gave up 4 bases and J gave up 0 bases, with 10 bases separating them. This chain's CDR3 is CASSSDRRSGNTIYF. In DNA form, the CDR3 reads TGTGCCAGCAGTTCGGACAGACGCTCTGGAAACACCATATATTTT.